This T cell receptor (beta chain) appears in the sequencing data of a study of CD8 T cells in ankylosing spondylitis. The germline gives CDR1 SNHLY, CDR2 FYNNEI. This CDR3 contains 15 residues. The V and J ends lost 7 bases and 0 bases, in that order; junction bases with no gene match: 4. This clonotype was counted at least ten times. Its specificity is not known. Quantitative 5'-RACE with molecular barcodes produced the TCR beta libraries. MiXCR, applied by TCRdb to the 5' RACE reads, yields one record per CDR3 protein. Of 210,000 or so distinct CDR3 sequences in the sample, less than 9.5% are singletons; the top ten hold more than 4%. Study-wide results and caveats: Earlier authors reported some of these motif variants in reactive arthritis synovial fluid and blood. Ankylosing spondylitis blood appeared to carry a characteristic TCR beta motif of under ten highly homologous variants.

Sequenced: blood, either unsorted or a sorted T cell fraction (not recorded which). The source of this sequence is a female donor with ankylosing spondylitis or in good health (not recorded which). This chain links TRBV2 with TRBJ2-3, with TRBD2 identical over 10 bases. The CDR3 spells CASTWTSGSTDTQYF. The CDR3 DNA sequence: TGTGCCAGCACTTGGACTAGCGGAAGCACAGATACGCAGTATTTT.